This entry concerns a single T cell receptor beta chain. Its antigen is not known. This specimen comes from a study of T cell repertoires in cytomegalovirus infection. Study information: HLA-B-restricted CMV epitopes that are well studied, plus recently identified HLA-C-restricted ones, were used by the study. Shared public TCR beta signatures pointed to both CMV infection and a matching HLA type.

The CDR3 consists of 18 residues. Germline V lookup: CDR1 MNHNY, CDR2 SVGAGI (reference sequence). The ends were cut back, 3 bases at V and 0 bases at J, with 15 bases in the middle. Via MiXCR, TCRdb re-called the reads, giving one row per CDR3 protein. This sample has approximately 100,000 distinct CDR3 sequences, with roughly 30% found just once. Study findings and constraints: HLA-C-restricted CMV-specific TCR beta clonotypes were dominant in the ex vivo response. Based on cumulative public TCR beta family frequency, carriers of CMV plus the relevant HLA were identified.

The gene calls are TRBV6-6 and TRBJ2-6; D perhaps matches TRBD2 (5 bases). The source of this sequence is a human donor in good health (CMV status not recorded). Some clones in this sample may be carry-over from other donors' samples. Sequenced here: CD8+ T cells from cultured PBMCs, sampled from culture after CMV antigen stimulation. The CDR3 region has the DNA TGTGCCAGCAGTTATGGGGAGACGGGCAGCTCTGGGGCCAACGTCCTGACTTTC. Protein product: CASSYGETGSSGANVLTF.